This T cell receptor beta chain is drawn from a study of cytomegalovirus exposure and HLA in healthy donors. The study ran its PCR with 60 Vbeta and 13 Jbeta primers. The protocol was immunoSEQ multiplex PCR, while the TCRdb copy is restricted to in-frame clones and leaves out a portion. The data show some 150,000 clones, with less than 80% seen just once and about 4.5% held by the top ten. This receptor was taken from a man aged 35 to 55 in good health and CMV-seronegative. Sequencing was done on a sample of PBMCs.

The CDR3 region has the DNA TGTGCCAGCAGCCACGGGACAGCTTCATCACCCCTCCACTTT. Translated: CASSHGTASSPLHF. This chain connects TRBV5-6 to TRBJ1-6; 7 bases fit TRBD1. The V and J ends lost 4 bases and 10 bases, in that order; junction bases with no gene match: 8. The CDR3 consists of 14 residues. Germline V gene data show CDR1 as SGHDT and CDR2 as YYEEEE.